What follows is one T cell receptor (beta chain) and its context. The antigen remains unidentified. Then a second PCR, running roughly 7 to 11 cycles, was carried out with a sample-barcoded 5' primer and a J-beta primer mix. TCRdb redid the calling of the 5' RACE reads with MiXCR, one entry per CDR3 protein. Among 1.5 million to 1.8 million distinct CDR3 sequences, roughly 43% were seen once, and the ten largest hold around 4%. The sample comes from a study of blood T cells in healthy people across ages. Study-wide results and caveats: Nothing was known about donor CMV status, and this possibly confounded expanded clonotype changes. Significant beta diversity loss was already apparent by age approximately 37, declining roughly linearly.

CDR3 length: 12 residues. Germline loops: CDR1 SGHDN, CDR2 FVKESK. V lost 4 bases and J 11 bases, leaving 11 bases between the germline ends. Material for sequencing was blood. The chain couples TRBV14 to TRBJ1-4, with a weak D call TRBD1 (6 bases). The sequence derives from a woman younger than 35 in good health. CDR3 residues: CASSRTGWKLFF. CDR3 DNA sequence: TGTGCCAGCAGCCGAACAGGGTGGAAACTGTTTTTT.